The 20 T cell receptor beta chains listed next were all sequenced from one sample in a study of sequential checkpoint blockade in melanoma. The treatment: randomized to nivolumab then ipilimumab (arm A) or the reverse (arm B). The protocol was immunoSEQ multiplex PCR, while the TCRdb copy is restricted to in-frame clones and leaves out a portion. The sample holds about 13,000 clones, roughly 86% seen once. The material sequenced was CD8+ T cells sorted from blood (inferred from file names), taken from a patient given nivolumab and ipilimumab in sequence. Every receptor here comes from a human donor with melanoma.

The chain uses TRBV29-1 and TRBJ2-1; unclear D gene. Germline V gene lookup returns CDR1 SQVTM and CDR2 ANQGSEA. The CDR3 spans 12 residues. Trimming took 4 bases from V and 5 from J, leaving 9 bases between them. The CDR3 region is CSVVDANNEQFF. The CDR3 nucleotides are TGCAGCGTTGTCGATGCGAACAATGAGCAGTTCTTC.

This chain uses TRBV2 with TRBJ2-5; 10 nucleotides match TRBD1. The CDR3 runs 16 residues. After removal of 6 bases from V and 2 bases from J, the junction contained 9 bases not matched to a gene. Germline loops: CDR1 SNHLY, CDR2 FYNNEI. The CDR3 DNA is TGTGCCAGCAGGTGGACAGGGGGGAACCTACAAGAGACCCAGTACTTC. Protein sequence: CASRWTGGNLQETQYF.

The chain carries TRBV28 and TRBJ2-5; 8 nucleotides agree with TRBD2. The CDR3 extends over 21 amino acids. V gave up 5 bases and J gave up 5 bases; unmatched junction bases: 28. Germline loops: CDR1 MDHEN, CDR2 SYDVKM. The CDR3 loop is CASSLKNSGTWLFGSLETQYF. The CDR3 coding sequence is TGTGCCAGCAGTCTCAAAAATAGCGGGACCTGGTTATTTGGATCATTGGAGACCCAGTACTTC.

About this clone: At one end, the junction sequence differs from germline, possibly due to a read error. This chain connects TRBV4-1 to TRBJ2-7; a weak D match, TRBD2 (6 bases). This CDR3 is built from 13 residues. The germline V gene encodes CDR1 MGHRA and CDR2 YSYEKL. The CDR3 DNA reads TGTGCCAGCAGCTTTACTAGCACCTACGAGCAGTACTTC. As protein: CASSFTSTYEQYF.

V gene TRBV7-2 combines with J gene TRBJ2-1, with 12 bases that match TRBD2. Germline V gene sequence: CDR1 SGHTA, CDR2 FQGNSA. This CDR3 is built from 18 residues. The V gene end was trimmed by 1 base and the J gene end by 3 bases; junction bases not matched to a gene: 7. In DNA form, the CDR3 reads TGTGCCAGCAGCTTAGGGTGGCTAGCGGGGGGGAGCTACAATGAGCAGTTCTTC. This sequence encodes CASSLGWLAGGSYNEQFF. The entire variable domain, with the rest obtained from reference TRBV7-2 and TRBJ2-1, is as follows: GAGVSQSPSNKVTEKGKDVELRCDPISGHTALYWYRQSLGQGLEFLIYFQGNSAPDKSGLPSDRFSAERTGGSVSTLTIQRTQQEDSAVYLCASSLGWLAGGSYNEQFFGPGTRLTVL.

This chain joins TRBV7-2 and TRBJ2-1, with 8 bases fitting TRBD2. The CDR3 sequence is 16 residues long. V lost 1 base, J lost 6 bases, and 8 bases stayed unmatched. Per the germline V gene, CDR1 is SGHTA and CDR2 is FQGNSA. CDR3 sequence reads: CASSLVRGGRGNEQFF. For the CDR3, the DNA is TGTGCCAGCAGCTTAGTCCGCGGGGGGCGGGGCAATGAGCAGTTCTTC. The variable domain in full, with the rest retrieved from reference TRBV7-2 and TRBJ2-1, is GAGVSQSPSNKVTEKGKDVELRCDPISGHTALYWYRQSLGQGLEFLIYFQGNSAPDKSGLPSDRFSAERTGGSVSTLTIQRTQQEDSAVYLCASSLVRGGRGNEQFFGPGTRLTVL.

The chain has TRBV5-1 and TRBJ2-7; 10 positions match TRBD2. With V trimmed by 0 bases and J by 0 bases, 3 bases remained unmatched. This CDR3 has 16 residues. Germline values: CDR1 SGHRS, CDR2 YFSETQ. CDR3 amino acids: CASSLASGGISYEQYF. As DNA, the CDR3 is TGCGCCAGCAGCTTGGCTAGCGGGGGAATCTCCTACGAGCAGTACTTC.

This chain's CDR3 is CASSWPGGAEANVLTF. Written as DNA, the CDR3 is TGTGCCAGCAGTTGGCCTGGAGGGGCCGAGGCCAACGTCCTGACTTTC. The genes are TRBV28 and TRBJ2-6; weak D call: TRBD2 (6 bases). Germline V gene data show CDR1 as MDHEN and CDR2 as SYDVKM. This CDR3 comprises 16 residues. Trimming took 4 bases from V and 6 from J, leaving 16 bases between them.

The chain joins TRBV9 to TRBJ1-3; TRBD1 is a possible D gene (5 bases). Germline-derived CDR1 and CDR2 are SGDLS and YYNGEE. Between the trimmed V and J ends, which lost 3 bases and 0 bases, there was a span of 10 bases. The CDR3 has 15 residues. Here the CDR3 reads CASSANQGSGNTIYF. The CDR3 DNA reads TGTGCCAGCAGCGCAAACCAGGGCTCTGGAAACACCATATATTTT.

With regard to this clone: The sample holds other DNA sequences that translate to the same CDR3. The V and J genes are TRBV9 and TRBJ2-5; TRBD2 matches at 8 bases. The length of the CDR3 is 15 residues. Germline CDR1 is SGDLS and CDR2 is YYNGEE. Trimming removed 2 bases from V and 2 bases from J; junction bases left unmatched: 5. CDR3 sequence (DNA): TGTGCCAGCAGCGTCAGCGGGAGACCTCAAGAGACCCAGTACTTC. Translation: CASSVSGRPQETQYF. Complete variable domain (other parts from reference TRBV9 and TRBJ2-5): DSGVTQTPKHLITATGQRVTLRCSPRSGDLSVYWYQQSLDQGLQFLIQYYNGEERAKGNILERFSAQQFPDLHSELNLSSLELGDSALYFCASSVSGRPQETQYFGPGTRLLVL.

The chain combines TRBV7-8 with TRBJ1-5; 8 positions match TRBD1. J was trimmed by 7 bases and V by 2 bases; bases with no gene match: 4. This CDR3 is 14 amino acids long. CDR1 is SGHVS, CDR2 FQNEAQ, per germline. In DNA form, the CDR3 reads TGTGCCAGCAGCTTACAGGGGGCCAGGCAGCCCCAGCATTTT. Its protein is CASSLQGARQPQHF.

The chain uses TRBV10-3 and TRBJ2-3; TRBD2 might be the D (5 bases). V shed 6 bases and J shed 3 bases, with 16 bases lying between them. Germline values: CDR1 ENHRY, CDR2 SYGVKD. The CDR3 has 15 residues. The CDR3 sequence is CAIRVPSPGTDTQYF. CDR3 nucleotides: TGTGCCATCAGAGTGCCGTCCCCGGGGACAGATACGCAGTATTTT.

The V and J genes are TRBV27 and TRBJ1-4, with no clear D. Trimming took off 3 bases at V and 4 bases at J, with 12 bases between the two ends. The CDR3 contains 15 residues. Germline V gene sequence: CDR1 MNHEY, CDR2 SMNVEV (reference sequence). In DNA, the CDR3 is TGTGCCAGCAGTTTGGACGTAGCGGGTAATGAAAAACTGTTTTTT. Protein product: CASSLDVAGNEKLFF.

The rearrangement joins TRBV2 to TRBJ2-3, with 12 nucleotides matching TRBD2. Trimming at V came to 6 bases and at J to 2 bases, leaving 6 bases not matched to a gene. The CDR3 sequence is 16 residues long. Germline CDR1 SNHLY, CDR2 FYNNEI. CDR3 in amino acids: CASSRLAGENTDTQYF. CDR3 DNA: TGTGCCAGCAGCCGACTAGCGGGGGAGAACACAGATACGCAGTATTTT.

The V and J genes are TRBV9 and TRBJ2-3; D is uncertain. This CDR3 is 16 amino acids long. Germline CDR1 reads SGDLS; CDR2 reads YYNGEE. V lost 0 bases, J lost 0 bases, and 11 bases lay in between. As DNA, the CDR3 is TGTGCCAGCAGCGTAGCCCGGAGCACTAGCACAGATACGCAGTATTTT. It encodes CASSVARSTSTDTQYF.

The chain is built from TRBV14 and TRBJ2-5; TRBD1 matches at 10 bases. Near its end, the DNA agrees better with TRBJ2-7, so the J call may be wrong. In germline, CDR1 is SGHDN, CDR2 FVKESK. The CDR3 extends over 14 amino acids. The CDR3 is CASSPGQGTYEQYF. CDR3 nucleotides: TGTGCCAGCAGCCCGGGACAGGGGACCTACGAGCAGTACTTC.

This clone was recorded a few times. This sequence joins TRBV7-9 and TRBJ1-5; a weak D match, TRBD1 (5 bases). The CDR3 runs 14 residues. The germline V and J ends were trimmed by 5 bases and 3 bases, with 11 bases remaining between them. From germline, CDR1 is SEHNR and CDR2 FQNEAQ (reference sequence). Here the CDR3 reads CASSLGHNNQPQHF. The CDR3, as DNA: TGTGCCAGCAGCCTTGGACACAACAATCAGCCCCAGCATTTT.

The V and J genes are TRBV9 and TRBJ1-2; 7 bases fit TRBD1. The V segment lost 5 bases and the J segment 3 bases; nucleotides outside the gene matches: 4. This CDR3 spans 13 amino acids. Germline V gives CDR1 SGDLS, CDR2 YYNGEE. Written as DNA, the CDR3 is TGTGCCAGCAGGGGGGACAGCGACTATGGCTACACCTTC. This gives the protein CASRGDSDYGYTF.

This chain joins TRBV28 and TRBJ2-5; tentative D call: TRBD2 (6 bases). CDR3 size: 17 residues. Germline assignment: CDR1 MDHEN and CDR2 SYDVKM. V lost 6 bases to trimming and J lost 4 bases, with 24 bases between them. In nucleotides, the CDR3 is TGTGCCAGCAGCCTTCTTCCGGGACTCAACGAGGGAGAGACCCAGTACTTC. This codes for CASSLLPGLNEGETQYF.

This chain uses TRBV5-5 with TRBJ2-7; 11 bases map to TRBD1. This CDR3 is built from 16 residues. CDR1 is SGHKS and CDR2 is YYEKEE in the germline V gene (reference sequence). V lost 0 bases to trimming and J lost 4 bases; unmatched junction nucleotides: 6. This CDR3 is CASSLDPGQGAYEQYF. DNA of the CDR3: TGTGCCAGCAGCTTGGATCCTGGACAGGGGGCTTACGAGCAGTACTTC.